This T cell receptor beta chain was recovered during a study of blood T cell repertoires in COVID-19. Whole-study context: The origin of the acute and convalescent COVID-19 samples was the United States, Italy and Spain.

Original data processing: Amplified reference gene primers provided the basis for estimating nucleated cell counts. Produced via immunoSEQ multiplex PCR; TCRdb's table is partial and in-frame only. Clonal size and the V and J genes are those of that table, whereas D and trimming came from the DNA. Of about 180,000 clones in the sample, more than 65% are singletons; the top ten hold roughly 5%. Germline CDR1 reads LGHDT; CDR2 reads YNNKEL (reference sequence). CDR3 length equals 16 residues. V lost 0 bases and J lost 4; bases outside the gene matches: 8. The study drew participants aged about 18 to 95 years from approximately 23 US areas. Clinical history reported by participants formed the basis on which cohorts were assigned.

This chain joins TRBV3-1 (or the pseudogene TRBV3-2) and TRBJ1-2; 7 positions match TRBD1. This receptor was obtained from a woman between 40 and 50 years old with acute COVID-19. The specimen sequenced was PBMCs or T cells enriched from blood (not recorded which). For the CDR3, the DNA is TGTGCCAGCAGCCAAGACCCGGGACAGCGGGCCTATGGCTACACCTTC. Amino acids: CASSQDPGQRAYGYTF.